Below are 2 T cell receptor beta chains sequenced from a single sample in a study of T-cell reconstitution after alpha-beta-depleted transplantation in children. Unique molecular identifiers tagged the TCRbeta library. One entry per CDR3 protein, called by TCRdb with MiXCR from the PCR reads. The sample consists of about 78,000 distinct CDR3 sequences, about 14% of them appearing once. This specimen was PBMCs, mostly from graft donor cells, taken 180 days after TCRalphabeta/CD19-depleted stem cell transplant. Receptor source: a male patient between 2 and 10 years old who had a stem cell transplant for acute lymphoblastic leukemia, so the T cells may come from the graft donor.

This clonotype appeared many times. CDR3 sequence reads: CASSLWGPNTGELFF. The CDR3, as DNA: TGCGCCAGCAGCTTATGGGGGCCGAACACCGGGGAGCTGTTTTTT. This chain links TRBV5-1 with TRBJ2-2; maybe TRBD1 (6 bases). The germline V gene has CDR1 SGHRS and CDR2 YFSETQ. This CDR3 is built from 15 residues. Trimming took 2 bases from V and 0 from J, leaving 8 bases between them.

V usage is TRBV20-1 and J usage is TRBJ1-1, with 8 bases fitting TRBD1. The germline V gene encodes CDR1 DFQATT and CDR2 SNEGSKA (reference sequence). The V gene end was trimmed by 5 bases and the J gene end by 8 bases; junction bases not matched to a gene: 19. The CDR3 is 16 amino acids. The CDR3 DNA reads TGCAGTGCTTTTCCCCCGTGGACAGGGTCACATGAAGAAGCTTTCTTT. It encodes CSAFPPWTGSHEEAFF.